A selection of T cell receptor beta chains follows, all from one sample in a study of blood T cell repertoires in COVID-19. Clones were read by immunoSEQ multiplex PCR, and TCRdb kept only the in-frame ones, dropping some. The table lists roughly 140,000 clones, about four fifths of them singletons. The sequencing input was peripheral blood. These TCRs come from a woman over 75 with acute or convalescent COVID-19. Each CDR3 is given with its conserved first and last residue. Each record gives: V gene, D gene, clone size, J gene, CDR3 DNA, CDR3 protein. D genes are given only for firm matches. Not every row has a clone size; where given, it reads once, few, many or a size class.

TRBV11-2	.	once	TRBJ1-5	TGTGCCAGCAGCTTGGCGGGGGGCTACGATCAGCCCCAGCATTTT	CASSLAGGYDQPQHF
TRBV18	TRBD1	.	TRBJ1-5	TGTGCCAGCTCAATGACAGGGGATGAGAATCAGCCCCAGCATTTT	CASSMTGDENQPQHF
TRBV2	.	.	TRBJ2-7	TGTGCCAGCAAGAGTGGAAGGGGCTACGAGCAGTACTTC	CASKSGRGYEQYF
TRBV2	TRBD2	.	TRBJ2-3	TGTGCCAGCAGTGTCACCGGGACTAGCTTTATCACAGATACGCAGTATTTT	CASSVTGTSFITDTQYF
TRBV30	.	.	TRBJ1-5	TGTGCCTGGACGTTTGGGCGAAATCAGCCCCAGCATTTT	CAWTFGRNQPQHF
TRBV4-3	TRBD1	.	TRBJ1-5	TGCGCCAGCAGCCAAGGGACAGGTCTAAATCAGCCCCAGCATTTT	CASSQGTGLNQPQHF
TRBV29-1	.	once	TRBJ2-7	TGCAGCGTTCGGGCGCGGACAAGCTCCTACGAGCAGTACTTC	CSVRARTSSYEQYF
TRBV3-1/TRBV3-2	TRBD2	.	TRBJ2-7	TGTGCCAGCAGCCACAGCGGATCTAGCGGGCACTACGAGCAGTACTTC	CASSHSGSSGHYEQYF
TRBV2	.	once	TRBJ1-1	TGTGCCAGCAGTAAAGGACAGCCTCTAGACACTGAAGCTTTCTTT	CASSKGQPLDTEAFF
TRBV6-5	.	few	TRBJ1-3	TGTGCCGTCTCAGACGACAGAAGAGGAAACACCATATATTTT	CAVSDDRRGNTIYF
TRBV18	TRBD1	.	TRBJ2-7	TGTGCCAGCTCACCATACGTCGGACAGGGGGCGCGGCGGGAGCAGTACTTC	CASSPYVGQGARREQYF
TRBV7-9	TRBD1	.	TRBJ2-7	TGTGCCAGCAGCTCGGACAGGGGGGCGACCTACGAGCAGTACTTC	CASSSDRGATYEQYF
TRBV11-3	.	.	TRBJ2-3	TGTGCCAGCAGCTTGTCCAGGGCCTCGGGTATCAGCACAGATACGCAGTATTTT	CASSLSRASGISTDTQYF
TRBV5-4	.	.	TRBJ1-2	TGTGCCAGCAGCTTGGGGGGGGTAGGAGGATACCTTCATGGCTACACCTTC	CASSLGGVGGYLHGYTF
TRBV19	.	.	TRBJ1-1	TGTGCCACCAGTAGGTCGGGGAGTTTGAACACTGAAGCTTTCTTT	CATSRSGSLNTEAFF
TRBV7-3	.	.	TRBJ2-3	TGTGCCAGCAGCACAGGTCCTCGGGATACGCAGTATTTT	CASSTGPRDTQYF
TRBV5-1	.	.	TRBJ2-5	TGCGCCAGCAGCCCTGCCAGGGGTGACGAGACCCAGTACTTC	CASSPARGDETQYF
TRBV5-6	.	.	TRBJ1-5	TGTGCCAGCAGCCGTAGTCTCGATCCCCTTCAGCCCCAGCATTTT	CASSRSLDPLQPQHF
TRBV2	.	many	TRBJ2-5	TGTGCCAGCAGTGAACAGGGGTCCCAAGAGACCCAGTACTTC	CASSEQGSQETQYF
TRBV19	TRBD2	once	TRBJ2-2	TGTGCCAGTACTCCGGGCGGTAGCGGGAGACCCGGGGAGCTGTTTTTT	CASTPGGSGRPGELFF
TRBV5-1	.	.	TRBJ1-1	TGCGCCAGCAGCTTAGGGGGGGCGAGGGTGAACACTGAAGCTTTCTTT	CASSLGGARVNTEAFF
TRBV4-1	.	.	TRBJ1-1	TGCGCCAGCAGCCAAGATGCAGCGTCTACTTTCACTGAAGCTTTCTTT	CASSQDAASTFTEAFF
TRBV4-2	TRBD2	once	TRBJ2-1	TGTGCCAGCAGCCAAGCTAGCGGGAGAGGTTACAATGAGCAGTTCTTC	CASSQASGRGYNEQFF
TRBV11-3	TRBD1	few	TRBJ2-1	TGTGCCAGCAGTTACTCCGGGACAGGCTCCTACAATGAGCAGTTCTTC	CASSYSGTGSYNEQFF
TRBV19	.	.	TRBJ1-1	TGTGCCAGTAGTATCGGGGTCTACACTGAAGCTTTCTTT	CASSIGVYTEAFF
TRBV11-2	.	once	TRBJ2-4	TGTGCCAGCAGCTTTTACAGGGCGGACATTCAGTACTTC	CASSFYRADIQYF
TRBV29-1	TRBD1	.	TRBJ1-2	TGCAGCGGACGAAATAACAGGGGGGATGGCTACACCTTC	CSGRNNRGDGYTF
TRBV12-5	TRBD1	.	TRBJ1-1	TGTGCTAGTGGCCACAGGGGAATTACGAGTGAAGCTTTCTTT	CASGHRGITSEAFF
TRBV5-1	.	.	TRBJ2-7	TGCGCCAGCAGCTTGGAAGGAGTGAAAGGGGTCGAGCAGTACTTC	CASSLEGVKGVEQYF
TRBV19	TRBD2	few	TRBJ2-2	TGTGCCAGTAGTATAGATGGACTAGCGGGAGAGAACACCGGGGAGCTGTTTTTT	CASSIDGLAGENTGELFF
TRBV29-1	TRBD1	.	TRBJ2-1	TGCAGCGTAGCATTCCCGACAGGGGTTGTTTACAATGAGCAGTTCTTC	CSVAFPTGVVYNEQFF
TRBV25-1	TRBD1	.	TRBJ1-2	TGTGCCAGCAGTGACCAGGATTACAGGGGCGATGGCTACACCTTC	CASSDQDYRGDGYTF
TRBV18	.	.	TRBJ2-5	TGTGCCAGCTCTCAGGAGGGTTGGGAGACCCAGTACTTC	CASSQEGWETQYF
TRBV7-2	TRBD1	.	TRBJ1-4	TGTGCCAGCAGCCCGCAGACAGGGCTTAATGAAAAACTGTTTTTT	CASSPQTGLNEKLFF
TRBV5-8	TRBD1	.	TRBJ1-4	TGTGCCAGCAGTCTGCCCCCGGGACAGGGGGATGAAAAACTGTTTTTT	CASSLPPGQGDEKLFF
TRBV5-1	.	.	TRBJ1-6	TGCGCCAGCAGCCTACAGGGAGGGGATTCACCCCTCCACTTT	CASSLQGGDSPLHF
TRBV7-2	.	.	TRBJ2-2	TGTGCCAGCAGCCCCTCGCGGGGGCAGTGGGACACCGGGGAGCTGTTTTTT	CASSPSRGQWDTGELFF
TRBV29-1	TRBD1	.	TRBJ1-1	TGCAGCGGGACCCGGGACAGGAACACTGAAGCTTTCTTT	CSGTRDRNTEAFF
TRBV5-5	TRBD1	once	TRBJ1-1	TGTGCCAGCAGCTCGACAGGGGGCTATGGGAACACTGAAGCTTTCTTT	CASSSTGGYGNTEAFF
TRBV27	TRBD2	.	TRBJ2-5	TGTGCCAGCAGCCTGTTGGCTAGCGGGATACAAGAGACCCAGTACTTC	CASSLLASGIQETQYF
TRBV12-3/TRBV12-4	.	many	TRBJ1-2	TGTGCCAGCAGTTTAGGAGGGAACTATGGCTACACCTTC	CASSLGGNYGYTF
TRBV7-2	.	few	TRBJ1-2	TGTGCCAGCAGCTCAGGTCACGGGACACCCAGCAGCTACACCTTC	CASSSGHGTPSSYTF
TRBV3-1/TRBV3-2	.	.	TRBJ2-5	TGTGCCAGCAGCCATCAATCCACCCAGTACTTC	CASSHQSTQYF
TRBV5-1	TRBD2	.	TRBJ2-1	TGCGCCAGCAGCTTGGCCCCTAGCGGGGGGTACAATGAGCAGTTCTTC	CASSLAPSGGYNEQFF
TRBV5-1	TRBD1	.	TRBJ1-1	TGCGCCAGCAGCCTTCAACAGGGGACCACTGAAGCTTTCTTT	CASSLQQGTTEAFF
TRBV9	.	.	TRBJ2-7	TGTGCCAGCAGCGTAGTTGAGGGTTACGAGCAGTACTTC	CASSVVEGYEQYF
TRBV4-1	.	.	TRBJ2-3	TGCGCCAGCAGCCTTGAGTGGGCAGCCTCTAGCACAGATACGCAGTATTTT	CASSLEWAASSTDTQYF
TRBV5-1	.	once	TRBJ1-2	TGCGCCAGCAGCTTACAGGGCCTGAGCCCTTATGGCTACACCTTC	CASSLQGLSPYGYTF
TRBV7-2	TRBD2	.	TRBJ2-5	TGTGCCAGCAGCTTAGTCTTAGCGGGTGAGACCCAGTACTTC	CASSLVLAGETQYF
TRBV14	.	.	TRBJ2-1	TGTGCCAGCAGCCCGTATAATGAGCAGTTCTTC	CASSPYNEQFF
TRBV2	.	.	TRBJ1-2	TGTGCCAGCCGAACACAGGGAGATGGCTACACCTTC	CASRTQGDGYTF
TRBV9	.	.	TRBJ2-6	TGTGCCAGCAGCCCATTCTCTGGGGCCAACGTCCTGACTTTC	CASSPFSGANVLTF
TRBV3-1/TRBV3-2	TRBD2	.	TRBJ2-5	TGTGCCAGCAGCCAAACCCCGGGAGCGGGGGGGCTCGGAGAGACCCAGTACTTC	CASSQTPGAGGLGETQYF
TRBV28	.	.	TRBJ1-5	TGTGCCAGCAGTTTAACACAGTATAGCAATCAGCCCCAGCATTTT	CASSLTQYSNQPQHF
TRBV9	.	.	TRBJ1-3	TGTGCCAGCAGTCTCGTCGGGAACAGAAACACCATATATTTT	CASSLVGNRNTIYF
TRBV19	.	few	TRBJ1-4	TGTGCCAGTAGTCTCAGAGGTAGGGACTTTTTTCTCCTGGGGACTAATGAAAAACTGTTTTTT	CASSLRGRDFFLLGTNEKLFF
TRBV5-1	.	once	TRBJ2-2	TGCGCCAGCCATTCAGGGCATTCAGACACCGGGGAGCTGTTTTTT	CASHSGHSDTGELFF
TRBV10-1	TRBD2	.	TRBJ2-3	TGCGCCAGCAGTGATGTGGGGGGGATAGATACGCAGTATTTT	CASSDVGGIDTQYF
TRBV2	.	.	TRBJ1-2	TGTGCCAGCAGCCCGGCGGATAACTATGGCTACACCTTC	CASSPADNYGYTF
TRBV2	.	.	TRBJ1-5	TGTGCCAGCAGTGAAAGCACCGGTATGGGCAATCAGCCCCAGCATTTT	CASSESTGMGNQPQHF